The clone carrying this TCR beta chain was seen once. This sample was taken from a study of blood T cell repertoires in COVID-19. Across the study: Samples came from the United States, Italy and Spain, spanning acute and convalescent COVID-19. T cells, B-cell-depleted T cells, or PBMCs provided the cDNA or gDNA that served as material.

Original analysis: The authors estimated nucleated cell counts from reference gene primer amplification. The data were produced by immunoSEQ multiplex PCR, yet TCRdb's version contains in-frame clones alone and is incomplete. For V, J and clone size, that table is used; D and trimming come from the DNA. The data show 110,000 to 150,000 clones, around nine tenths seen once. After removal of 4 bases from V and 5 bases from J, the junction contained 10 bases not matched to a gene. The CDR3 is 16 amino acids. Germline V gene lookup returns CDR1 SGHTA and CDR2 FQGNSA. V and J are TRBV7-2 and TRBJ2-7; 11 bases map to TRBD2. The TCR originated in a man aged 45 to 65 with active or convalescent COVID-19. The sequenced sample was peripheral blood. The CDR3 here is CASSSRTSGLRDEQYF. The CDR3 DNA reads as TGTGCCAGCAGCTCCCGGACTAGCGGGTTAAGGGACGAGCAGTACTTC.